This TCR beta chain was observed in a study of T-cell reconstitution after alpha-beta-depleted transplantation in children. This clonotype has just a few counts. The TCRbeta library was prepared with unique molecular identifiers. TCRdb recomputed calls from the PCR reads with MiXCR, one row per CDR3 protein. Altogether some 500,000 distinct CDR3 sequences are present, around 16% being singletons, with the ten largest covering 3.3%. The origin of this receptor is a human donor who donated a stem cell graft to a child with acute lymphoblastic leukemia. The source was PBMCs from the stem cell graft donor, collected from the stem cell graft.

DNA of the CDR3: TGTGCCAGCAGTGATTCAGGGGACATTCAGTACTTC. As protein: CASSDSGDIQYF. The chain combines TRBV2 with TRBJ2-4, with a possible D match to TRBD1 (6 bases). V lost 3 bases and J 8 bases, leaving 8 bases between the germline ends. This CDR3 has 12 residues. The germline V gene encodes CDR1 SNHLY and CDR2 FYNNEI.